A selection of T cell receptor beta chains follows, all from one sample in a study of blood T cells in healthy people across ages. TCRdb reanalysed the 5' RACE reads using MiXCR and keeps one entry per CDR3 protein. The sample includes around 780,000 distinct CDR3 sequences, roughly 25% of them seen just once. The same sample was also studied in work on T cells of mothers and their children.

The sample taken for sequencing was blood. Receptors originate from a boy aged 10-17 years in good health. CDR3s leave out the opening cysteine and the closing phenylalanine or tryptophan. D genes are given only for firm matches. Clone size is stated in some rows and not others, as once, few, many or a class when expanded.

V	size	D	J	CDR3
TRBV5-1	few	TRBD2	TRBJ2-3	ASSFGTSGKTDTQY
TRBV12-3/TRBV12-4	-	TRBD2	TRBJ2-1	ASSPAGVPNEQF
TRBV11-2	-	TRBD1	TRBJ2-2	ASSYRTGLEMELF
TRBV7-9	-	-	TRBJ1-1	ASSFPDTEAF
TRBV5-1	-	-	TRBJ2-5	ASSLDSISYEQH
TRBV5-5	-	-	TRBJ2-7	ASSTWTRDDEQY
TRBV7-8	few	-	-	ASSLAASVRTYEQY
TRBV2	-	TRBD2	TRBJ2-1	ASTGLVHNEQF
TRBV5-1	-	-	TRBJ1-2	ASSAQVYGYT
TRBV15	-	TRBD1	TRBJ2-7	ATSTRGQGRPYEQY
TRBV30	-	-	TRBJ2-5	AWSANGETQY
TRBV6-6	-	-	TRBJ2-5	ASSSDHAGSTY
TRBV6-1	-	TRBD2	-	ASVPGLAYEQY
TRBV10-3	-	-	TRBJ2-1	ATRQESSYNEQF
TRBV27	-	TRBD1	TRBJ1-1	ASSLEGQGRATEAF
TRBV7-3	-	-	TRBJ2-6	ASMGWSSGANVLT
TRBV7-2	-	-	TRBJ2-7	ASSLGAGGGFNEQY
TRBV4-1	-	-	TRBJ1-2	ASSQISGVGYT
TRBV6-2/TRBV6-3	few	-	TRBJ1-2	ASSYWRADGYT
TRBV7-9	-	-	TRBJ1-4	ASSLAPEGKLF
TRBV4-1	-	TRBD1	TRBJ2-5	ASSQQTGVETQY
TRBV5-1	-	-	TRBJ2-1	ASSLLTGLMNEQF
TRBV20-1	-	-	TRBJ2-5	SAPIGVEETQY
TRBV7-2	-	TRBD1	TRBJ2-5	ASRDRDETQY
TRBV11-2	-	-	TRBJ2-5	ASSHPDVRQETQY
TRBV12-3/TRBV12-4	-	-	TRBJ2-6	ASNRESGANVLT
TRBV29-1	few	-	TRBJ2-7	SVDGAEQY
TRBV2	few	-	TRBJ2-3	ASSTQGADTQY
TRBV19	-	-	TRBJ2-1	ASSSRVPTPYNEQF
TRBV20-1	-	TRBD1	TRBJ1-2	SAVGQGSRGYT
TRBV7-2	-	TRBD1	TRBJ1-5	ASSGTGDRDQPQH
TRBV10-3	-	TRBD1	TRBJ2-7	ATLGQGFGSEQY
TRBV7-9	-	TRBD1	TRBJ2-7	AGTSGGQGLYEQY
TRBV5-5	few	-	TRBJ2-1	ASSAQSDRGLSYNEQF
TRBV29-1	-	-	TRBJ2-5	SVEDYETQY
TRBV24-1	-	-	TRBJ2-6	ATSWGGSSGANVLT
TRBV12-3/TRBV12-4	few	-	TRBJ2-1	ASRLASPLYNEQF
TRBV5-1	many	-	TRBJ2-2	ASSLGNTGELF
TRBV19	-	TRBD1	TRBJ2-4	ASSPRDSRNIQY
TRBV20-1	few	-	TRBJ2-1	SASRPGLRYNEQF
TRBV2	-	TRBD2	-	ASSDRRGGPGEQF
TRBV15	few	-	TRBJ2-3	ATSRVRRGADTQY
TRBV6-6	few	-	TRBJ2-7	ASSRDTQYEQY
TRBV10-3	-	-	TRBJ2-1	AISEDMEQF
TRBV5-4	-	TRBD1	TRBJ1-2	ASSLDPQGGSYYGYT
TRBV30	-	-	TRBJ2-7	AWSVNWEQY
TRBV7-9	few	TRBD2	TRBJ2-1	ASSPSGGPSYNEQF
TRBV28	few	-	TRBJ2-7	ASGALPLYEQY
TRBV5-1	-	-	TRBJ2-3	ASSLGDDGADTQY
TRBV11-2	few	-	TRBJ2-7	ASSPEVYEQY
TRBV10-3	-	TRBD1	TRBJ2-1	AISLPTGGTNNEQF
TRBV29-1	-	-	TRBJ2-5	SVESRGGSQETQY
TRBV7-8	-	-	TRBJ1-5	ASSTPGVGNQPQH
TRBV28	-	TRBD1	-	ASSSGQGTEQF
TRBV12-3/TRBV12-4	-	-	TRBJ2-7	ASRSSEDYEQY